This TCR beta chain was found in a study of blood T cell repertoires in COVID-19. This clone has just a few counts. The CDR3 covers 13 residues. V shed 11 bases, J shed 5 bases, and the junction held 7 bases outside the gene matches. In the original processing: Amplifying reference gene primers gave estimates of nucleated cell counts. Here immunoSEQ multiplex PCR was the method, and the copy in TCRdb shows in-frame clones only, minus some. V, J and clone size were drawn from that table, and D and trimming were deduced from the DNA. The table records 52,000 or so clones, about 83% of them present only once.

The V gene is TRBV6-7, the J gene TRBJ1-1; 11 bases are a match to TRBD1. TRBV6-7 is reported as an ORF; its role is uncertain. The sample consisted of peripheral blood. This receptor was identified in a man aged 35 to 55 with acute or convalescent COVID-19. This CDR3 reads CARTRDRGTEAFF. CDR3 DNA: TGTGCCCGGACGCGGGACAGGGGGACTGAAGCTTTCTTT.